This T cell receptor beta chain was sequenced for a study of T cell responses to AZD1222 COVID-19 vaccine. Some clones are missing from TCRdb's copy, which holds only in-frame ones; the method was immunoSEQ multiplex PCR. The table lists approximately 160,000 clones, roughly 94% of them singletons, with roughly 5.6% in the top ten. Study conclusions and caveats: Spike-specific TCR breadth rose after two AZD1222 doses, and depth rose as well.

Notes on this clone: Its target is unknown.

CDR3 length: 14 residues. Per germline, CDR1 ENHRY and CDR2 SYGVKD. The ends were cut back, 11 bases at V and 3 bases at J, with 18 bases in the middle. This chain uses TRBV10-3 with TRBJ2-3, with D possibly called TRBD1 or TRBD2 (6 bases each). Sequencing used peripheral blood, obtained 28 days after the second AZD1222 dose. This clonotype originated in an adult who received the AZD1222 COVID-19 vaccine. The CDR3 reads CALSEGGGTDTQYF. CDR3 nucleotide sequence: TGTGCCCTCTCCGAGGGGGGCGGGACAGATACGCAGTATTTT.